The rows below give T cell receptor beta chains drawn from one sample of a study of blood T cell repertoires in COVID-19. Sequencing used immunoSEQ multiplex PCR; TCRdb keeps in-frame clones, though not all of them. Among 20,000 or so clones listed, 91% were seen once. The sample comprised peripheral blood. Source of these receptors: a woman in her sixties or seventies with active COVID-19. Both conserved end residues are part of each CDR3. The order of the fields is clone size, V gene, D gene, J gene, CDR3 DNA, CDR3 protein. A D gene is named only where the DNA matches it firmly. Clone size is stated in some rows and not others, as once, few, many or a class when expanded.

-	TRBV27	TRBD1	TRBJ1-3	TGTGCCAGCAGTAAGACAGGGCTCTCTGGAAACACCATATATTTT	CASSKTGLSGNTIYF
-	TRBV20-1	-	TRBJ2-1	TGCAGTGCTAGTATGCACGGCTCCTACAATGAGCAGTTCTTC	CSASMHGSYNEQFF
-	TRBV7-6	TRBD2	TRBJ2-1	TGTGCCAGCAGCTCGACTAGCGGGAGTTCCTACAATGAGCAGTTCTTC	CASSSTSGSSYNEQFF
-	TRBV29-1	TRBD2	TRBJ2-5	TGCAGCGTCACGACTAGCGCAAGGGGGGAGACCCAGTACTTC	CSVTTSARGETQYF
-	TRBV6-5	-	TRBJ2-7	TGTGCCAGCAGGCTTCAGGGGTCCTACCCCTACGAGCAGTACTTC	CASRLQGSYPYEQYF
-	TRBV4-1	TRBD2	TRBJ2-7	TGCGCCACCTCGGGACTAGCGGGAGGGCCGAGCTACGAGCAGTACTTC	CATSGLAGGPSYEQYF
-	TRBV4-1	TRBD1	TRBJ1-1	TGCGCCAGCAGCCAGACCATCAGGGGGCGCAGCACTGAAGCTTTCTTT	CASSQTIRGRSTEAFF
-	TRBV15	TRBD1	TRBJ1-1	TGTGCCACCAGCAGAGAAATCGGACAGGGACGAGGTTTGGAAGCTTTCTTT	CATSREIGQGRGLEAFF
-	TRBV7-2	TRBD2	TRBJ2-1	TGTGCCAGCAGCTTAGCGGGGACTAGCTCCTACAATGAGCAGTTCTTC	CASSLAGTSSYNEQFF
-	TRBV9	-	TRBJ1-1	TGTGCCAGCAGCGTAGGGGGCGGGGGCACTGAAGCTTTCTTT	CASSVGGGGTEAFF
-	TRBV29-1	-	TRBJ2-7	TGCAGCGTTGATCGGGGGATGGGCGAGCAGTACTTC	CSVDRGMGEQYF
-	TRBV29-1	-	TRBJ2-5	TGCAGCGTTGATAGGACTACTGGGGAGACCCAGTACTTC	CSVDRTTGETQYF
-	TRBV24-1	-	TRBJ2-1	TGTGCCACCAGTGATGAGGCGGGGCCTACCTACAATGAGCAGTTCTTC	CATSDEAGPTYNEQFF
few	TRBV6-2/TRBV6-3	-	TRBJ1-2	TGTGCCAGCAGTTCTCAGAATTCTTATGGCTACACCTTC	CASSSQNSYGYTF
-	TRBV4-1	TRBD2	TRBJ2-3	TGCGCCAGCAGTCGCACTATCTCTGGACTAGCGGGAGCACTAGGTCTTACAGATACGCAGTATTTT	CASSRTISGLAGALGLTDTQYF
-	TRBV12-3/TRBV12-4	-	TRBJ2-7	TGTGCCAGCAGTCTAACGGGGGAGCAGTACTTC	CASSLTGEQYF
-	TRBV3-1/TRBV3-2	TRBD2	TRBJ2-1	TGTGCCAGCAGCAGGACTAGCTCCTACAATGAGCAGTTCTTC	CASSRTSSYNEQFF
-	TRBV12-2	-	TRBJ2-1	TGTGCAAGTCGCTTAGAGAGGTTGCGGGGCCCATACAATGAGCAGTTCTTC	CASRLERLRGPYNEQFF
-	TRBV6-5	TRBD1	TRBJ2-2	TGTGCCAGCAGTCCCCGGACAGGGGTCACCGGGGAGCTGTTTTTT	CASSPRTGVTGELFF
-	TRBV7-9	-	TRBJ1-2	TGTGCCAGCAGCTTAGCTTCAAGAGGGCACACCAACTATGGCTACACCTTC	CASSLASRGHTNYGYTF
once	TRBV4-1	TRBD1	TRBJ1-5	TGCGCCAGCAGCCAAGATGAGGGGGCGGGGCAGCCCCAGCATTTT	CASSQDEGAGQPQHF
-	TRBV21-1	-	TRBJ2-7	TGTGCCAGCAGCAATAAGGGACTAGCGGGAATCTACGAGCAGTACTTC	CASSNKGLAGIYEQYF
-	TRBV4-2	TRBD2	TRBJ2-2	TGTGCCAGCAGCCAAGAGGGAGGGGCTGGGGAGCTGTTTTTT	CASSQEGGAGELFF
-	TRBV7-6	TRBD2	TRBJ2-3	TGTGCCAGCAGTCTGACTAGCGGAACTAGCACAGATACGCAGTATTTT	CASSLTSGTSTDTQYF
-	TRBV18	-	TRBJ2-7	TGTGCCAGCTCACCAAGTCCAAACACCTACGAGCAGTACTTC	CASSPSPNTYEQYF
-	TRBV19	-	TRBJ2-2	TGTGCCAGTAGTATTCTGACTAGTTCGTCCGGGGAGCTGTTTTTT	CASSILTSSSGELFF
-	TRBV27	TRBD2	TRBJ2-3	TGTGCCAGCAGTTTGACATTAGCGGGAGGCACAGATACGCAGTATTTT	CASSLTLAGGTDTQYF
-	TRBV18	-	TRBJ1-6	TGTGCCAGCTCACCAAGGGAGGGGATCGGTTCACCCCTCCACTTT	CASSPREGIGSPLHF
-	TRBV7-2	TRBD1	TRBJ2-3	TGTGCCAGCAGCTCGGGACAGAGCACAGATACGCAGTATTTT	CASSSGQSTDTQYF
-	TRBV5-5	TRBD2	TRBJ2-1	TGTGCCAGCACCCCTGGGAGGGGATCCTACAATGAGCAGTTCTTC	CASTPGRGSYNEQFF
-	TRBV18	-	TRBJ1-3	TGTGCCAGCTCACCAAGCGGGGCTGGAAACACCATATATTTT	CASSPSGAGNTIYF
-	TRBV5-1	-	TRBJ2-5	TGCGCCAGCAGCTTGGCAGGGGGGCAAGAGACCCAGTACTTC	CASSLAGGQETQYF
-	TRBV4-1	TRBD2	TRBJ2-1	TGCGCCAGCAGCTTTGGACTAGCGGAGTACAATGAGCAGTTCTTC	CASSFGLAEYNEQFF
-	TRBV3-1/TRBV3-2	TRBD1	TRBJ2-7	TGTGCCAGCAGCCCTGGGACAGGGACCTACGAGCAGTACTTC	CASSPGTGTYEQYF
few	TRBV5-4	-	TRBJ2-7	TGTGCCAGCAGCTTGTCACAGGGCTACGAGCAGTACTTC	CASSLSQGYEQYF
-	TRBV19	TRBD2	TRBJ2-3	TGTGCCAGTAGTTCGGGGGGAGGCTCAGATACGCAGTATTTT	CASSSGGGSDTQYF
-	TRBV19	TRBD1	TRBJ2-2	TGTGCCAGTATGGTTAGGGGGCCCGCGAACACCGGGGAGCTGTTTTTT	CASMVRGPANTGELFF
-	TRBV6-1	-	TRBJ2-5	TGTGCCAGCAGTGAAGGCGGCCGGAACCAAGAGACCCAGTACTTC	CASSEGGRNQETQYF
-	TRBV28	-	TRBJ1-4	TGTGCCAGCAGTCAACAACAGGGAAATGAAAAACTGTTTTTT	CASSQQQGNEKLFF
once	TRBV30	-	TRBJ1-1	TGTGCCTGTGGTTTCGGAGAGCGGGGACTTTCGGTAGACCTCTTT	CACGFGERGLSVDLF
-	TRBV20-1	-	TRBJ2-2	TGCAGTGCTAGTCTTAGCGGGAACACCGGGGAGCTGTTTTTT	CSASLSGNTGELFF
-	TRBV2	-	TRBJ2-7	TGTGCCAGCAGTGAAAACAGGGAATCCTACGAGCAGTACTTC	CASSENRESYEQYF
-	TRBV9	-	TRBJ2-3	TGTGCCAGCAGCGCCGGACAAGTCGCAGATACGCAGTATTTT	CASSAGQVADTQYF
-	TRBV28	TRBD1	TRBJ1-6	TGTGCCAGCAGCCCCACGGGACAGGGGGTTAGGGGTAGAGCCCTCCACTTT	CASSPTGQGVRGRALHF
-	TRBV11-2	TRBD2	TRBJ2-1	TGTGCCAGCAGCTTGGGACTAGCGGGCCATAACCACTACAATGAGCAGTTCTTC	CASSLGLAGHNHYNEQFF
-	TRBV18	-	TRBJ2-3	TGTGCCAGCTCACCACCGCCCGGGAGCGGTACGCAGTATTTT	CASSPPPGSGTQYF
-	TRBV29-1	TRBD1	TRBJ1-1	TGCAGCGTGGGACCGGGACAGGGTCTGTTGGACACTGAAGCTTTCTTT	CSVGPGQGLLDTEAFF
-	TRBV25-1	-	TRBJ1-1	TGTGCCAGCGGGGGGGCAGGAAACACTGAAGCTTTCTTT	CASGGAGNTEAFF
few	TRBV10-3	-	TRBJ1-6	TGTGCCATCAGCACTGATAATTCACCCCTCCACTTT	CAISTDNSPLHF
-	TRBV7-2	TRBD2	TRBJ2-7	TGTGCCAGCAGCTTAGAAGCGGGAGGGCGGTACGAGCAGTACTTC	CASSLEAGGRYEQYF
-	TRBV4-3	TRBD1	TRBJ1-1	TGCGCCAGCAGCCTAGGACAGGGGAACACTGAAGCTTTCTTT	CASSLGQGNTEAFF
once	TRBV5-6	-	TRBJ1-1	TGTGCCAGCAGCTGGGGGGGAGACACTGAAGCTTTCTTT	CASSWGGDTEAFF
once	TRBV5-1	TRBD2	TRBJ2-5	TGCGCCAGCAGGTCCGTTGAAGCGGGATCGGTAGAGACCCAGTACTTC	CASRSVEAGSVETQYF
-	TRBV5-6	-	TRBJ1-1	TGTGCCAGCAGCTTGGGTGTGGGGGACTCCACTGAAGCTTTCTTT	CASSLGVGDSTEAFF